The clone carrying this TCR beta chain was counted many times. The antigen remains undetermined. TCR beta CDR3 regions were amplified from RNA transcripts. The HTBI primer set was used in a first-round RT-PCR of the TCR CDR3. TCRdb reprocessed the multiplex PCR reads with MiXCR, giving one entry per CDR3 protein. The sample records hundreds of thousands of distinct CDR3 sequences, around 15% being singletons. Hyperthyroidism, newly diagnosed and lasting under 2 months, affected patients aged 18 to 65. Not enrolled were patients with uncontrolled infection, other autoimmune disease, pregnancy or lactation. This sample is part of a study of T cells in Graves' hyperthyroidism and ophthalmopathy. Study observations and caveats: The blood repertoire included most of the expanded thyroid clonotypes above 0.001.

CDR1 is SNHLY and CDR2 is FYNNEI in the germline V gene. This CDR3 has 17 residues. J lost 8 bases, V lost 0 bases, and 11 bases had no gene match. The receptor was isolated from a woman younger than 35 with Graves' hyperthyroidism. The sequencing input was blood. This rearrangement joins TRBV2 to TRBJ1-2; TRBD1 matches at 11 bases. Written as DNA, the CDR3 is TGTGCCAGCAGTGAAGCGCTGGTAGGACAGGGGGCGCAAGGCTACACCTTC. As protein: CASSEALVGQGAQGYTF.